The clone carrying this T cell receptor beta chain was picked up one time. The antigen is undetermined. These data belong to a study of persistence of HIV-infected CD4 T cells. Looking at the study overall: Isolated cells were CMV- and HIV-1 Gag-responding CD4+ T cells. Two participants gave one leukapheresis sample; others gave up to about 180 mL blood repeatedly. Study-level results: Compared with CD3/CD28-stimulated cells, CMV- and Gag-responding cells showed lower TCRbeta richness.

Stimulation used 10 ug/mL lysate from CMV-infected fibroblasts. Memory cells lacking CD40L and CD69 with high CD45RO were sorted. The libraries were made with immunoSEQ version 4 in survey mode. TCRdb's table, derived via immunoSEQ multiplex PCR, lists solely in-frame clones and lacks some. The profile shows tens of thousands of clones, roughly 82% of them singletons. The sequencing here drew on CD4+ T cells sorted from PBMCs after approximately 19-hour stimulation, taken from a patient who received antiretroviral therapy. This sequence originates from an adult woman with HIV who was CMV-seropositive.

In DNA, the CDR3 is TGTGCCAGCAGCGTAGAAGGGGCCGGGGCCAACGTCCTGACTTTC. Amino acid sequence: CASSVEGAGANVLTF. The chain has TRBV9 and TRBJ2-6; a weak D match, TRBD1 (5 bases). The germline CDR1 and CDR2 sequences are SGDLS and YYNGEE. V lost 0 bases to trimming and J lost 4 bases, with 8 bases between them. The CDR3 runs to 15 residues.